This T cell receptor (beta chain) was identified in a study of T-cell memory formation after mild COVID-19. As concerns this clonotype: Antigen unknown.

Overall study findings and caveats: Contracting clones localized mainly to CM and EM when CD4+ and mainly to EMRA when CD8+. Contracting clones from day 15 to 85 showed balanced CD4/CD8; later expanders favored CD4+.

The CDR3 totals 14 residues. Germline V gene data show CDR1 as SGHRS and CDR2 as YFSETQ. V shed 7 bases and J 3 bases; nucleotides not matched to a gene: 7. UMIs and sample barcodes were carried by the TCR alpha and TCR beta cDNA libraries that 5'RACE produced using constant-segment primers. MiXCR, run by TCRdb on the 5' RACE reads, gives a single entry per CDR3 protein. The sample lists about 180,000 distinct CDR3 sequences; less than 20% were seen once. The chain is built from TRBV5-1 and TRBJ2-7, with TRBD1 matching over 10 bases. Sequenced sample: PBMCs or a T cell subset sorted from them (not recorded which). The receptor was isolated from a man between 18 and 35 years old who had mild COVID-19 (a few samples of this study predate the infection). Cell type and time point are not known. In nucleotides, the CDR3 is TGCGCCAGCGTCCGGGACAGGGGAAACTACGAGCAGTACTTC. This sequence encodes CASVRDRGNYEQYF.